In this sample, the clone carrying this TCR beta chain turned up many times. Unique molecular identifiers were incorporated when the TCRbeta library was constructed. A single record per CDR3 protein comes from TCRdb applying MiXCR to the PCR reads. The sample records hundreds of thousands of distinct CDR3 sequences, around 17% being singletons. The entry originates in a study of T-cell reconstitution after alpha-beta-depleted transplantation in children. From germline, CDR1 is MNHEY and CDR2 SVGEGT. Trimming cost V 6 bases and J 10 bases, with 7 bases left between them. The CDR3 sequence is 10 residues long.

The rearrangement joins TRBV6-2 or TRBV6-3 to TRBJ2-1, with D perhaps matching TRBD1 (5 bases). The TCR was taken from a human donor who donated a stem cell graft to a child with acute myeloid leukemia. Material: PBMCs from the stem cell graft donor, obtained from the stem cell graft. CDR3 in amino acids: CASSNREQFF. For the CDR3, the DNA is TGTGCCAGCAGCAACAGGGAGCAGTTCTTC.